The T cell receptor (beta chain) under discussion was sequenced for a study of shared clonotypes between healthy human individuals. General observations from the study: Researchers found naive subsets generally carried larger estimated richness than memory subsets. Non-shared clonotypes had lower generation probabilities than those shared by all four donors.

Assay: immunoSEQ multiplex PCR; the TCRdb copy retains only in-frame clones and omits some. The data hold over a million clones, with around 74% observed a single time. Details on this clone: Its target is unknown.

The V gene's germline CDR1 is MDHEN and CDR2 SYDVKM. The CDR3 is 12 amino acids. V lost 1 base to trimming and J lost 9 bases, with 9 bases between them. This sequence joins TRBV28 and TRBJ1-2, with D uncertain. Sequencing used memory CD4+ T cells sorted from blood. Indicated subset: CD45RA-negative fraction. The sequence was collected from a man aged 18 to 30 in good health. The CDR3 here is CASSLFQGSYTF. CDR3 coding DNA: TGTGCCAGCAGTTTATTTCAAGGGAGCTACACCTTC.